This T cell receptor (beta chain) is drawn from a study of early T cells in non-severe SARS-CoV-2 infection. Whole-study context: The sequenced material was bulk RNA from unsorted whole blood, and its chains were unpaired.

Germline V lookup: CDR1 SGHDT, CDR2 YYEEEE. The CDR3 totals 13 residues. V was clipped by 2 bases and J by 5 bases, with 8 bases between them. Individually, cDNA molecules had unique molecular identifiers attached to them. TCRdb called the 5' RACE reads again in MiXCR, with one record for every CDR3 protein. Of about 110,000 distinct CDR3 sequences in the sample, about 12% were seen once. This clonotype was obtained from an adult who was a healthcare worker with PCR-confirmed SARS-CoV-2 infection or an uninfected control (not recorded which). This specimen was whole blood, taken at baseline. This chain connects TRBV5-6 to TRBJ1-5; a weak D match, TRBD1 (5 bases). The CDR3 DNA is TGTGCCAGCAGCTTTGGGGGAGATCAGCCCCAGCATTTT. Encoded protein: CASSFGGDQPQHF.